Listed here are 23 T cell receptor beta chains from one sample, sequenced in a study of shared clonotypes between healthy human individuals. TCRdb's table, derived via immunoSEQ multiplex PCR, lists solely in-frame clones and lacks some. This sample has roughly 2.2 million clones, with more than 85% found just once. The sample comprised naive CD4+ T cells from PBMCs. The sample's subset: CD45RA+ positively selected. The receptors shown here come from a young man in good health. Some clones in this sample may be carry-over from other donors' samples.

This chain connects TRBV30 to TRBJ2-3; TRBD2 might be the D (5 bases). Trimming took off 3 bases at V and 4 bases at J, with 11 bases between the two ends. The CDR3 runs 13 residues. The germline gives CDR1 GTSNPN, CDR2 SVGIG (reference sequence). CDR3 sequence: CAWSEGVADTQYF. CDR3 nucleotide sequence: TGTGCCTGGAGCGAGGGCGTCGCAGATACGCAGTATTTT.

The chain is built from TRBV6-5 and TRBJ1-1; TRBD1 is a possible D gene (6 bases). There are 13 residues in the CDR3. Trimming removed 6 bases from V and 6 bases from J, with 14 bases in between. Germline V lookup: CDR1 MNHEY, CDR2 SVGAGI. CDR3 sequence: CASRRDRSAEAFF. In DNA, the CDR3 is TGTGCCAGCAGGAGAGACAGGAGCGCTGAAGCTTTCTTT.

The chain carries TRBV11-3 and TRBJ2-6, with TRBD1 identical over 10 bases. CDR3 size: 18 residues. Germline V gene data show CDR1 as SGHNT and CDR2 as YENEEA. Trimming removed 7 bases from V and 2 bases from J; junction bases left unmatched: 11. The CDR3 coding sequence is TGTGCCAGCACCCTGGGACAGGGGTGGGTTGCTGGGGCCAACGTCCTGACTTTC. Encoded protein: CASTLGQGWVAGANVLTF.

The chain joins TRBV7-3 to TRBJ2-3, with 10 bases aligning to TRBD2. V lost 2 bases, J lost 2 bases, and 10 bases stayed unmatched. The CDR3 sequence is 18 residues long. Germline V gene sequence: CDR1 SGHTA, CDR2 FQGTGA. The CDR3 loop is CASSLVGPTSGTTDTQYF. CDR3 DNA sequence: TGTGCCAGCAGCTTAGTCGGGCCTACTAGCGGGACCACAGATACGCAGTATTTT.

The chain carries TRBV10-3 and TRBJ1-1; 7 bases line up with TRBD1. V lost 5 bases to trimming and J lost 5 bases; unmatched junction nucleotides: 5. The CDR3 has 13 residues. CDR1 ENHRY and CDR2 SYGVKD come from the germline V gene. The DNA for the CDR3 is TGTGCCATCAGTTTCGGGACAGATACTGAAGCTTTCTTT. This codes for CAISFGTDTEAFF.

The chain's CDR3 is CASSWALAKNIQYF. The CDR3 nucleotides read TGTGCCAGCAGTTGGGCATTAGCCAAAAACATTCAGTACTTC. The chain has TRBV27 and TRBJ2-4, with unresolved D. The V end lost 4 bases, the J end lost 0 bases, and 7 bases lay between the germline ends. This CDR3 is built from 14 residues. The germline CDR1 and CDR2 sequences are MNHEY and SMNVEV (reference sequence).

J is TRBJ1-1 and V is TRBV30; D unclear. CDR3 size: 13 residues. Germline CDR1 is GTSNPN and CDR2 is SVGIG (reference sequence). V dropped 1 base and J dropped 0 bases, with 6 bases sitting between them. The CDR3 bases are TGTGCCTGGAGTGGTCTAATGAACACTGAAGCTTTCTTT. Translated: CAWSGLMNTEAFF.

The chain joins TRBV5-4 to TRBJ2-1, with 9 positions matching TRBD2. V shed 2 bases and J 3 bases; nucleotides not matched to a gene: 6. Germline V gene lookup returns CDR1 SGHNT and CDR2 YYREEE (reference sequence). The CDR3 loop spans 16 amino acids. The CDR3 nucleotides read TGTGCCAGCAGCTTAGCCGGGACTAGCAGCTACAATGAGCAGTTCTTC. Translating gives CASSLAGTSSYNEQFF.

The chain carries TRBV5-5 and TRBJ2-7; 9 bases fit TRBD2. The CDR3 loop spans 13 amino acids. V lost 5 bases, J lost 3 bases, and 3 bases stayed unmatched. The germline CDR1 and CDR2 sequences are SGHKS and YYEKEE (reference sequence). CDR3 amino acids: CASRRTSDYEQYF. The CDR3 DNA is TGTGCCAGCAGGCGGACTAGCGACTACGAGCAGTACTTC.

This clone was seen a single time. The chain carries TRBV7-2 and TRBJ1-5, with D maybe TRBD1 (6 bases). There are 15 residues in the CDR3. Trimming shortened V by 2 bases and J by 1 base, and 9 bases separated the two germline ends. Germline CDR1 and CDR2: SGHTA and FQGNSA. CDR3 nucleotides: TGTGCCAGCAGCTTAAGCACAGGGAGCAATCAGCCCCAGCATTTT. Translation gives CASSLSTGSNQPQHF.

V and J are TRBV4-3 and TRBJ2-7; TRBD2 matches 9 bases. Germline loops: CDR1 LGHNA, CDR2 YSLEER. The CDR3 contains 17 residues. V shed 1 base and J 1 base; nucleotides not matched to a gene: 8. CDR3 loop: CASSQGGSGRSSYEQYF. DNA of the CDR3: TGCGCCAGCAGCCAAGGGGGGAGCGGGAGGTCATCCTACGAGCAGTACTTC.

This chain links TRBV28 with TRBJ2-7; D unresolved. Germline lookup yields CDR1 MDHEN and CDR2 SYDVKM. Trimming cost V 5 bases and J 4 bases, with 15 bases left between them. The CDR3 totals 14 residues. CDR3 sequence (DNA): TGTGCCAGCAGTGGTTTTCAGGCGAGGTACGAGCAGTACTTC. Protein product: CASSGFQARYEQYF. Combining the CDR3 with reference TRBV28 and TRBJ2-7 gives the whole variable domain DVKVTQSSRYLVKRTGEKVFLECVQDMDHENMFWYRQDPGLGLRLIYFSYDVKMKEKGDIPEGYSVSREKKERFSLILESASTNQTSMYLCASSGFQARYEQYFGPGTRLTVT.

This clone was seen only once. CDR3 sequence: CASRRPGFNTEAFF. The CDR3, as DNA: TGTGCCAGCAGGAGGCCGGGATTTAACACTGAAGCTTTCTTT. V gene TRBV27 combines with J gene TRBJ1-1; D unresolved. Trimming pared 6 bases from V and 2 bases from J, leaving 13 bases between. Germline CDR1 and CDR2: MNHEY and SMNVEV (reference sequence). The CDR3 totals 14 residues.

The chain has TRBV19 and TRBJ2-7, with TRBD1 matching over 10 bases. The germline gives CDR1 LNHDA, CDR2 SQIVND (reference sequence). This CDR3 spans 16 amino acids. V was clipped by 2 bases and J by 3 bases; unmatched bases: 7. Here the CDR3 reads CASSINLGQGDYEQYF. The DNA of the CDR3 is TGTGCCAGTAGTATAAACCTAGGACAGGGGGACTACGAGCAGTACTTC.

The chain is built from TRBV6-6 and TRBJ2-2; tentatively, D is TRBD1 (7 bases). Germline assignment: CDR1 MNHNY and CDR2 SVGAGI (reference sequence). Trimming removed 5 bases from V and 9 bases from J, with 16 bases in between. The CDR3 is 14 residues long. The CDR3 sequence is CASSNRQGGRELFF. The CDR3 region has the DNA TGTGCCAGCAGTAACCGTCAGGGGGGTAGGGAGCTGTTTTTT.

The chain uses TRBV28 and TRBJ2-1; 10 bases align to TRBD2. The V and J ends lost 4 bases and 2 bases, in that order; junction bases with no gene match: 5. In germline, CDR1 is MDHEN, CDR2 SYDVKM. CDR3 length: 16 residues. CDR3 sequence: CASSSLAGVPYNEQFF. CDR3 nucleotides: TGTGCCAGCAGTTCCCTAGCGGGAGTCCCCTACAATGAGCAGTTCTTC.

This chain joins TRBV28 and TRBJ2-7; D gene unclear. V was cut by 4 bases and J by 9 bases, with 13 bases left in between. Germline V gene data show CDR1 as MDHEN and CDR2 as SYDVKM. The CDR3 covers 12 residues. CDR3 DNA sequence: TGTGCCAGCAGTTCGCCAGCCTTCGGGCAGTACTTC. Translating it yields CASSSPAFGQYF.

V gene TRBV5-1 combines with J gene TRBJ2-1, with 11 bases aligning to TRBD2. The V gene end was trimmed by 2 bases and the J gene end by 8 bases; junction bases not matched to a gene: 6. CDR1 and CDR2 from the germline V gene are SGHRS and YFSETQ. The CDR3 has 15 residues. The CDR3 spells CASSFTSGSKYEQFF. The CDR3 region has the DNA TGCGCCAGCAGCTTTACTAGCGGGAGTAAGTATGAGCAGTTCTTC.

The CDR3 sequence is CASRTLTSASHNEQFF. In nucleotides, the CDR3 is TGTGCCAGCCGTACATTGACTAGCGCCTCACACAATGAGCAGTTCTTC. V usage is TRBV28 and J usage is TRBJ2-1, with TRBD2 identical over 8 bases. Germline CDR1 and CDR2: MDHEN and SYDVKM. There are 16 residues in the CDR3. Unmatched junction bases numbered 14, after V lost 8 bases and J lost 5 bases. Supplemented by reference TRBV28 and TRBJ2-1, the full variable domain reads DVKVTQSSRYLVKRTGEKVFLECVQDMDHENMFWYRQDPGLGLRLIYFSYDVKMKEKGDIPEGYSVSREKKERFSLILESASTNQTSMYLCASRTLTSASHNEQFFGPGTRLTVL.

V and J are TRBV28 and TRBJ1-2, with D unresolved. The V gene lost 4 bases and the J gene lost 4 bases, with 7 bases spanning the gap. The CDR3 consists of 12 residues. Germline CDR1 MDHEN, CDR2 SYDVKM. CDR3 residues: CASSSNSYGYTF. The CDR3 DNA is TGTGCCAGCAGTTCTAACAGCTATGGCTACACCTTC.

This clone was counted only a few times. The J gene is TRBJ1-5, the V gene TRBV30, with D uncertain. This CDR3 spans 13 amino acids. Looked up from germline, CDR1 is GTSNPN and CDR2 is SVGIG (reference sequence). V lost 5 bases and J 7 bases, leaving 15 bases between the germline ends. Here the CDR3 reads CAWALGAGQPQHF. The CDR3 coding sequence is TGTGCCTGGGCTTTAGGCGCGGGGCAGCCCCAGCATTTT.

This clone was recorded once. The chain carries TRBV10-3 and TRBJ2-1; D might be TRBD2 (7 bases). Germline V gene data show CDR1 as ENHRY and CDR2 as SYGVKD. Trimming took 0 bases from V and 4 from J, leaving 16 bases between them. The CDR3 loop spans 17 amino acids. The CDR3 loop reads CAISESTLRGLYNEQFF. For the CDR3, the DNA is TGTGCCATCAGTGAGTCGACTTTGCGGGGGCTTTACAATGAGCAGTTCTTC.

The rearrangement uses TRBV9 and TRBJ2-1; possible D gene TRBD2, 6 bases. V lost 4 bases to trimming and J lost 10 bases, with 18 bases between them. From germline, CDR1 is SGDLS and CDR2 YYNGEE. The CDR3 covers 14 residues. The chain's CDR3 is CASSLRGGSGEQFF. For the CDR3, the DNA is TGTGCCAGCAGCTTGAGAGGAGGGTCGGGGGAGCAGTTCTTC.